The 21 T cell receptor beta chains given below trace back to one sample, sequenced in a study of T-cell memory formation after mild COVID-19. One entry per CDR3 protein, called by TCRdb with MiXCR from the 5' RACE reads. The repertoire consists of around 320,000 distinct CDR3 sequences, with roughly an eighth occurring once and the leading ten covering around 20%. Sample: PBMCs or a T cell subset sorted from them (not recorded which). The receptors originated from a man between 18 and 35 years old who had mild COVID-19 (a few samples of this study predate the infection). Cell type and time point are not known.

The sample holds a few counts of this clonotype. CDR3 protein: CASSYPPGTSGIYEQYF. The CDR3 DNA reads as TGTGCCAGCAGTTACCCCCCGGGGACTAGCGGAATTTACGAGCAGTACTTC. V gene TRBV6-2 or TRBV6-3 combines with J gene TRBJ2-7; 11 bases are a match to TRBD2. Germline assignment: CDR1 MNHEY and CDR2 SVGEGT. After removal of 2 bases from V and 4 bases from J, the junction contained 10 bases not matched to a gene. The CDR3 length is 17 residues.

The sample holds many counts of this clonotype. The CDR3 spells CASRLTGPSGETQYF. CDR3 sequence (DNA): TGTGCCAGCAGACTGACAGGGCCCTCAGGAGAGACCCAGTACTTC. The chain links TRBV19 to TRBJ2-5; 7 bases are a match to TRBD1. The germline V gene encodes CDR1 LNHDA and CDR2 SQIVND (reference sequence). Losses at the gene ends were 9 bases for V and 4 bases for J; bases not matched to a gene: 14. The CDR3 has 15 residues. Using reference TRBV19 and TRBJ2-5 for the parts outside the CDR3, the full variable domain is DGGITQSPKYLFRKEGQNVTLSCEQNLNHDAMYWYRQDPGQGLRLIYYSQIVNDFQKGDIAEGYSVSREKKESFPLTVTSAQKNPTAFYLCASRLTGPSGETQYFGPGTRLLVL.

In this sample, this clonotype turned up a few times. This rearrangement joins TRBV5-1 to TRBJ2-3; 8 bases map to TRBD2. The V and J ends lost 2 bases and 4 bases, in that order; junction bases with no gene match: 3. This CDR3 has 14 amino acids. Germline V lookup: CDR1 SGHRS, CDR2 YFSETQ. The CDR3 loop reads CASSFGRASDTQYF. CDR3 in DNA: TGCGCCAGCAGCTTCGGGAGGGCATCAGATACGCAGTATTTT.

A few counts support this clonotype. The J gene is TRBJ1-2, the V gene TRBV6-5; unclear D gene. The CDR3 length is 11 residues. The germline V gene encodes CDR1 MNHEY and CDR2 SVGAGI. V was clipped by 10 bases and J by 6 bases, with 12 bases between them. CDR3 protein: CAIRTADGYTF. The CDR3 DNA follows: TGTGCCATCAGGACGGCCGATGGCTACACCTTC.

The V call is TRBV15, the J call TRBJ1-2; possibly TRBD1 for D (6 bases). CDR1 and CDR2 from the germline V gene are LNHNV and YYDKDF (reference sequence). Trimming shortened V by 3 bases and J by 4 bases, and 18 bases separated the two germline ends. The CDR3 is 16 amino acids. The CDR3 is CATSRELDRTLYGYTF. The CDR3 bases are TGTGCCACCAGCAGGGAACTTGACAGGACCCTCTATGGCTACACCTTC.

V and J are TRBV24-1 and TRBJ2-5, with D tentatively TRBD1 or TRBD2 (6 bases each). The CDR3 loop spans 15 amino acids. Between the trimmed V and J ends, which lost 5 bases and 2 bases, there was a span of 14 bases. Germline CDR1 reads KGHDR; CDR2 reads SFDVKD. This CDR3 is CATSVGGTGQETQYF. CDR3 nucleotides: TGTGCCACCAGTGTAGGGGGGACCGGACAAGAGACCCAGTACTTC.

The chain links TRBV9 to TRBJ1-1, with D unresolved. CDR3 size: 13 residues. V dropped 0 bases and J dropped 7 bases, with 10 bases sitting between them. Germline values: CDR1 SGDLS, CDR2 YYNGEE. CDR3 coding DNA: TGTGCCAGCAGCGTAGGGGTGGGCGGTGAAGCTTTCTTT. Amino acid sequence: CASSVGVGGEAFF.

This clonotype was observed a handful of times. V usage is TRBV5-1 and J usage is TRBJ2-3; TRBD2 aligns across 12 bases. J was trimmed by 4 bases and V by 1 base; bases with no gene match: 10. The length of the CDR3 is 18 residues. The germline gives CDR1 SGHRS, CDR2 YFSETQ. The CDR3 protein is CASSLLPSGGAGADTQYF. The CDR3 DNA reads as TGCGCCAGCAGCTTGCTCCCTAGCGGGGGGGCTGGTGCAGATACGCAGTATTTT.

This clonotype has only a few counts. The genes are TRBV7-9 and TRBJ1-2, with 7 bases identical to TRBD1. Trimming took 5 bases from V and 4 from J; bases not matched to a gene: 7. CDR3 length: 14 residues. Per the germline V gene, CDR1 is SEHNR and CDR2 is FQNEAQ (reference sequence). CDR3 sequence: CASSDREALYGYTF. CDR3 bases: TGTGCCAGCAGCGACAGGGAGGCCCTCTATGGCTACACCTTC.

V is TRBV5-1 and J is TRBJ1-4; D perhaps matches TRBD1 (5 bases). The CDR3 is 14 amino acids. V dropped 3 bases and J dropped 8 bases, with 14 bases sitting between them. Germline V lookup: CDR1 SGHRS, CDR2 YFSETQ. CDR3 sequence: CASSSKSGQEKLFF. The CDR3 DNA sequence: TGCGCCAGCAGCTCAAAAAGCGGACAAGAAAAACTGTTTTTT. The variable domain in full, with the rest retrieved from reference TRBV5-1 and TRBJ1-4, is KAGVTQTPRYLIKTRGQQVTLSCSPISGHRSVSWYQQTPGQGLQFLFEYFSETQRNKGNFPGRFSGRQFSNSRSEMNVSTLELGDSALYLCASSSKSGQEKLFFGSGTQLSVL.

The chain uses TRBV30 and TRBJ1-6; 7 bases are a match to TRBD1. Germline lookup yields CDR1 GTSNPN and CDR2 SVGIG (reference sequence). The CDR3 loop spans 12 amino acids. Losses at the gene ends were 6 bases for V and 5 bases for J; bases not matched to a gene: 1. For the CDR3, the DNA is TGTGCCTGTGACAGGGATAATTCACCCCTCCACTTT. Protein product: CACDRDNSPLHF.

This clonotype appeared many times. V usage is TRBV20-1 and J usage is TRBJ2-5; D ambiguous. The CDR3 runs to 13 residues. V was shortened by 7 bases and J by 2 bases, with 14 bases between the two germline ends. Germline lookup yields CDR1 DFQATT and CDR2 SNEGSKA (reference sequence). CDR3 sequence reads: CSVKSVYQETQYF. CDR3 nucleotide sequence: TGCAGTGTTAAGTCGGTTTATCAAGAGACCCAGTACTTC.

The J gene is TRBJ1-3, the V gene TRBV7-8; D gene uncertain. Germline CDR1 SGHVS, CDR2 FQNEAQ. The CDR3 runs to 15 residues. V lost 5 bases, J lost 1 base, and 12 bases lay in between. The CDR3 loop reads CASSRDRASGNTIYF. The CDR3 bases are TGTGCCAGCAGCCGAGACCGAGCGTCTGGAAACACCATATATTTT. Full variable domain (missing parts from reference TRBV7-8 and TRBJ1-3): GAGVSQSPRYKVAKRGQDVALRCDPISGHVSLFWYQQALGQGPEFLTYFQNEAQLDKSGLPSDRFFAERPEGSVSTLKIQRTQQEDSAVYLCASSRDRASGNTIYFGEGSWLTVV.

This clonotype was counted a few times. The chain employs TRBV7-9 and TRBJ2-5, with a possible D match to TRBD1 (5 bases). V was pared by 1 base and J by 0 bases, with 15 bases between. Germline lookup yields CDR1 SEHNR and CDR2 FQNEAQ (reference sequence). The CDR3 spans 17 residues. The CDR3, as DNA: TGTGCCAGCAGCTTAGTCGGTGCGTGGACAAACCAAGAGACCCAGTACTTC. Protein product: CASSLVGAWTNQETQYF.

This chain connects TRBV4-1 to TRBJ2-7; D ambiguous. Germline V gene data show CDR1 as MGHRA and CDR2 as YSYEKL. The CDR3 runs 14 residues. The V end was cut by 1 base, the J end by 7 bases, with 14 bases between. CDR3 coding DNA: TGCGCCAGCAGCCAAGCCCTGACAACTGGGGAGCAGTACGTC. Its translation: CASSQALTTGEQYV.

This clonotype was seen a handful of times. J is TRBJ1-4 and V is TRBV4-1, with 8 bases aligning to TRBD1. CDR1 and CDR2 from the germline V gene are MGHRA and YSYEKL. V lost 5 bases, J lost 1 base, and 6 bases stayed unmatched. This CDR3 region has 16 residues. The CDR3 region is CASSTNRGGTNEKLFF. In DNA form, the CDR3 reads TGCGCCAGCAGCACGAACAGGGGGGGAACTAATGAAAAACTGTTTTTT.

V gene TRBV6-5 combines with J gene TRBJ1-6; D remains ambiguous. The V gene lost 2 bases and the J gene lost 13 bases, with 12 bases spanning the gap. Germline values: CDR1 MNHEY, CDR2 SVGAGI. The length of the CDR3 is 13 residues. CDR3 sequence reads: CASSYRGQWPLHF. The CDR3 DNA sequence: TGTGCCAGCAGTTACCGCGGCCAGTGGCCCCTCCACTTT.

This clonotype has only a few counts. V usage is TRBV9 and J usage is TRBJ1-3, with D tentatively TRBD1 (5 bases). CDR3 length: 14 amino acids. Germline V CDR1 and CDR2: SGDLS, YYNGEE. V was shortened by 5 bases and J by 4 bases, with 13 bases between the two germline ends. CDR3 bases: TGTGCCAGCAGTCAGGGCGCTCTCGGAAACACCATATATTTT. This codes for CASSQGALGNTIYF. Together with reference TRBV9 and TRBJ1-3, the CDR3 gives the full variable domain: DSGVTQTPKHLITATGQRVTLRCSPRSGDLSVYWYQQSLDQGLQFLIQYYNGEERAKGNILERFSAQQFPDLHSELNLSSLELGDSALYFCASSQGALGNTIYFGEGSWLTVV.

The chain is built from TRBV5-1 and TRBJ2-5, with TRBD1 identical over 10 bases. The CDR3 is 15 amino acids. Germline CDR1 is SGHRS and CDR2 is YFSETQ. Trimming cost V 6 bases and J 4 bases; bases outside gene matches: 9. The DNA for the CDR3 is TGCGCCAGCATACGCGGGGACAGGGGACGAGAGACCCAGTACTTC. This gives the protein CASIRGDRGRETQYF.

J is TRBJ1-5 and V is TRBV12-3 or TRBV12-4; TRBD1 matches at 7 bases. The CDR3 is made up of 15 amino acids. J gave up 0 bases and V 7 bases, and 6 bases lay outside the gene matches. Written as DNA, the CDR3 is TGTGCCAGCACCCACAGGGGCCTTAGCAATCAGCCCCAGCATTTT. Amino acid sequence: CASTHRGLSNQPQHF.

The table lists this clonotype with many counts. The rearrangement joins TRBV19 to TRBJ1-6; no definite D call. The CDR3 runs 14 residues. Germline CDR1 and CDR2: LNHDA and SQIVND (reference sequence). V was pared by 3 bases and J by 4 bases, with 7 bases between. The CDR3 reads CASSIRPYNSPLHF. CDR3 coding DNA: TGTGCCAGTAGTATTCGCCCGTATAATTCACCCCTCCACTTT.